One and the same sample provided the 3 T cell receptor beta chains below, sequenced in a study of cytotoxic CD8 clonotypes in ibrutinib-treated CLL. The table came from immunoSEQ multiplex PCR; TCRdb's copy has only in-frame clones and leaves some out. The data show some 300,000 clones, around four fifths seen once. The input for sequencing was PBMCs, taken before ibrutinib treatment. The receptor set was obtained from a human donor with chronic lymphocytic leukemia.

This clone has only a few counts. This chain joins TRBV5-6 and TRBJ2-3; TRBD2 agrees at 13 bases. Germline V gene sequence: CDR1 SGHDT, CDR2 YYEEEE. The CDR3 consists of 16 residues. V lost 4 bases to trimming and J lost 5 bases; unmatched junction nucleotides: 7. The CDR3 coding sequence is TGTGCCAGCAGCCCTGAACTAGCGGGAGGGGGAGATACGCAGTATTTT. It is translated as CASSPELAGGGDTQYF. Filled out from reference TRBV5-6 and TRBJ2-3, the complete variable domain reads DAGVTQSPTHLIKTRGQQVTLRCSPKSGHDTVSWYQQALGQGPQFIFQYYEEEERQRGNFPDRFSGHQFPNYSSELNVNALLLGDSALYLCASSPELAGGGDTQYFGPGTRLTVL.

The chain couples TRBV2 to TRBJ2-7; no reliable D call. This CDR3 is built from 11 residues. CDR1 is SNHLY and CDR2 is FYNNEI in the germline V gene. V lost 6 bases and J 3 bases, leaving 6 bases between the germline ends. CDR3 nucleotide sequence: TGTGCCAGCAGATTACACTACGAGCAGTACTTC. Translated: CASRLHYEQYF.

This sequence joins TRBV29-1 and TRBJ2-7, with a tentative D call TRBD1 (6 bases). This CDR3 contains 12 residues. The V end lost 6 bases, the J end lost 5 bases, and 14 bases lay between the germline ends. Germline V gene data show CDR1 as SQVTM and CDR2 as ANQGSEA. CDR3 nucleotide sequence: TGCAGCGTCCGGACAGATTTTAACGAGCAGTACTTC. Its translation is CSVRTDFNEQYF.